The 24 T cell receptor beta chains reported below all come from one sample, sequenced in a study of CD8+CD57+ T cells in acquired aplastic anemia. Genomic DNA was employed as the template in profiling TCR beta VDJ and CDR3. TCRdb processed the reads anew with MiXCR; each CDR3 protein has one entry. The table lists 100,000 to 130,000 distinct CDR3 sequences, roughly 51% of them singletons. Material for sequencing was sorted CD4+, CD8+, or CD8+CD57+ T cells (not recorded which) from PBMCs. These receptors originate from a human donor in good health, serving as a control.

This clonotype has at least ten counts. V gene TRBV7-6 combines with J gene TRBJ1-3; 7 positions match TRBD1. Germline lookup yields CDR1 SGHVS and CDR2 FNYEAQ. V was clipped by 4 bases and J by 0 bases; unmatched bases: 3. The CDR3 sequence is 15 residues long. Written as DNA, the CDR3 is TGTGCCAGCAGCTATCGGACAGGCTCTGGAAACACCATATATTTT. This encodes CASSYRTGSGNTIYF.

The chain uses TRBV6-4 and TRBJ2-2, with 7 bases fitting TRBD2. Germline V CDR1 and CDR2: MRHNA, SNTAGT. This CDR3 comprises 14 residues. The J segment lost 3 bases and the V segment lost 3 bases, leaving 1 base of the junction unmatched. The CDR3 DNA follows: TGTGCCAGCAGTGATCGGGGGGACACCGGGGAGCTGTTTTTT. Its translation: CASSDRGDTGELFF.

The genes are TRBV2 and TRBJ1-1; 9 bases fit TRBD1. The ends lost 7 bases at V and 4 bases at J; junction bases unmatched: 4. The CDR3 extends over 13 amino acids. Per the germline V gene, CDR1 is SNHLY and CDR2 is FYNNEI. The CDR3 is CASILQGATEAFF. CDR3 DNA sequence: TGTGCCAGCATCCTACAGGGGGCCACTGAAGCTTTCTTT.

The CDR3 nucleotides read TGTGCCAGCAGCCCCCAACAGGGCCTTTCCTACGAGCAGTACTTC. Translation: CASSPQQGLSYEQYF. The chain uses TRBV7-2 and TRBJ2-7; perhaps TRBD1 as D (6 bases). Germline lookup yields CDR1 SGHTA and CDR2 FQGNSA. V lost 5 bases, J lost 1 base, and 15 bases lay in between. The CDR3 is 15 residues long.

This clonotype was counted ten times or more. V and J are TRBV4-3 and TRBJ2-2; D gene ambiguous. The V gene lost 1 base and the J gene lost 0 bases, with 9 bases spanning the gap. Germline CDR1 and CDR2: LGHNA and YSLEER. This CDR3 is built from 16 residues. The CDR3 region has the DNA TGCGCCAGCAGCCAAGCCAGGAGTACGAACACCGGGGAGCTGTTTTTT. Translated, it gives CASSQARSTNTGELFF.

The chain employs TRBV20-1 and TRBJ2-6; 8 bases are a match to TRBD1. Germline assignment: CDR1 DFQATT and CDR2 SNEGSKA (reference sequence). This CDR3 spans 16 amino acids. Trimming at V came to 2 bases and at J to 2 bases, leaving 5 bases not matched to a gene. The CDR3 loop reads CSARQGAATGANVLTF. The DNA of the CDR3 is TGCAGTGCTAGACAGGGGGCTGCCACTGGGGCCAACGTCCTGACTTTC.

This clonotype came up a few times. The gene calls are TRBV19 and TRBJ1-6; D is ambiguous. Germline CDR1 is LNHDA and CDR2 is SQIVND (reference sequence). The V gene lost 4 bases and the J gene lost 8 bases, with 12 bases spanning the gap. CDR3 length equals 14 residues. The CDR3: CASSTRGGDSPLHF. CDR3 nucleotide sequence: TGTGCCAGTAGTACCCGGGGTGGTGATTCACCCCTCCACTTT.

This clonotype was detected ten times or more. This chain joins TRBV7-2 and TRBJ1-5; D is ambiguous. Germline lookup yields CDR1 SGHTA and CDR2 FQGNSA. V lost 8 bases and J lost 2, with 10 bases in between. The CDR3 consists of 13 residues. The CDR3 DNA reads TGTGCCAGCGGCGAGGCCCGCAATCAGCCCCAGCATTTT. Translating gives CASGEARNQPQHF.

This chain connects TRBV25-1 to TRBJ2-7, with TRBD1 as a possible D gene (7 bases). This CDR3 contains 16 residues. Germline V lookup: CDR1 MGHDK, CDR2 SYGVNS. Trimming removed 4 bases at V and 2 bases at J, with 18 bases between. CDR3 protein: CASSARPGDSTYEQYF. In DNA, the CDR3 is TGTGCCAGCAGTGCTAGACCGGGGGACAGCACCTACGAGCAGTACTTC.

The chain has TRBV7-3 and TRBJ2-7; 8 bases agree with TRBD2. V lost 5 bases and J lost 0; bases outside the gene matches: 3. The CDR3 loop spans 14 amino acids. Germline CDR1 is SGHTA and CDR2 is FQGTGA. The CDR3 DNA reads TGTGCCAGCAGCCCGACTAGCGACTCCTACGAGCAGTACTTC. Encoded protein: CASSPTSDSYEQYF.

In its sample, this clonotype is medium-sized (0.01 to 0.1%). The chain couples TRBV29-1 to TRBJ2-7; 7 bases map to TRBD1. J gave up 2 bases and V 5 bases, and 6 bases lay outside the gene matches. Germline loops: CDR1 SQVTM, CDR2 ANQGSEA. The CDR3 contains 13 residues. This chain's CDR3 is CSVRTGLTYEQYF. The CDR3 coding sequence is TGCAGCGTTAGGACAGGCCTCACCTACGAGCAGTACTTC.

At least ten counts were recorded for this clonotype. CDR3 coding DNA: TGTGCCAGCAGCCAGGGAGTAGCTTCTGGAAACACCATATATTTT. Protein: CASSQGVASGNTIYF. J is TRBJ1-3 and V is TRBV4-2; D is undetermined. Trimming cost V 3 bases and J 1 base, with 10 bases left between them. CDR1 LGHNA and CDR2 YNFKEQ come from the germline V gene. The length of the CDR3 is 15 residues.

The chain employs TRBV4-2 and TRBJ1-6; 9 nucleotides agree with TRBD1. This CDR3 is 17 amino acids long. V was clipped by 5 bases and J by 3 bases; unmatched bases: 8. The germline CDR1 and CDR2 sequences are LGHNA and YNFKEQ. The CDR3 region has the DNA TGTGCCAGCAGCAAGAGCGGGACAGGGTACTATAATTCACCCCTCCACTTT. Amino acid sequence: CASSKSGTGYYNSPLHF.

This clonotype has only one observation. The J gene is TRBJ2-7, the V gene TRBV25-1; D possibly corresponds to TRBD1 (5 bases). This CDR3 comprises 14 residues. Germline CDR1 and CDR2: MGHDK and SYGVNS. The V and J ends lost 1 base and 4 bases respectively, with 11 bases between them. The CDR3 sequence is CASSEFPGSYEQYF. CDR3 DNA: TGTGCCAGCAGTGAATTCCCAGGGTCGTACGAGCAGTACTTC.

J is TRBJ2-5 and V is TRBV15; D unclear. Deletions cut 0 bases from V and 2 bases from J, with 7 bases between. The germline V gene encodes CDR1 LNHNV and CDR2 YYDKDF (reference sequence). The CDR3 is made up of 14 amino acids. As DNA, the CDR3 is TGTGCCACCAGCAGAGATAAACAGCAAGAGACCCAGTACTTC. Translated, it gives CATSRDKQQETQYF.

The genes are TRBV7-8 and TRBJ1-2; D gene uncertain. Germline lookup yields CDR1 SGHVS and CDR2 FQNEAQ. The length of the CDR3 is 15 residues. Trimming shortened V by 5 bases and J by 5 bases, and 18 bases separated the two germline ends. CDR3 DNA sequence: TGTGCCAGCAGCCCGGGTTTTGTCGCGCTGTATGGCTACACCTTC. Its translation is CASSPGFVALYGYTF.

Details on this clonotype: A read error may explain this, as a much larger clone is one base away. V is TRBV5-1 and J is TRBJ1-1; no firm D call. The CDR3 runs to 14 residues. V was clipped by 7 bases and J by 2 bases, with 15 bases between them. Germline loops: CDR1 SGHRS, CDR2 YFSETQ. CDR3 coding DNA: TGCGCCAGCGTGGCGGGCCTCTCTAACACTGAAGCTTTCTTT. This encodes CASVAGLSNTEAFF.

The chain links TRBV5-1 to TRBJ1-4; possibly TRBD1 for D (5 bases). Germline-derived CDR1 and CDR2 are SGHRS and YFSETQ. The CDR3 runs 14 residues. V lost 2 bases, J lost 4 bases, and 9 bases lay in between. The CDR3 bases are TGCGCCAGCAGCTTAGCAGGGAATAATGAAAAACTGTTTTTT. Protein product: CASSLAGNNEKLFF.

CDR3 in DNA: TGTGCCACCAGCAGGACAGGGCAGGGCTACACCTTC. As protein: CATSRTGQGYTF. V gene TRBV15 combines with J gene TRBJ1-2; 7 nucleotides agree with TRBD1. V shed 3 bases, J shed 8 bases, and the junction held 3 bases outside the gene matches. The CDR3 is 12 amino acids. Germline lookup yields CDR1 LNHNV and CDR2 YYDKDF (reference sequence).

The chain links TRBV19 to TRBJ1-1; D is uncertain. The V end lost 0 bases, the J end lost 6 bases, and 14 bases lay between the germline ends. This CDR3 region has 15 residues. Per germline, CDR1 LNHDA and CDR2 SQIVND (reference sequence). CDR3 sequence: CASSIENGPNAEAFF. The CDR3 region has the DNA TGTGCCAGTAGTATAGAAAACGGACCTAACGCTGAAGCTTTCTTT. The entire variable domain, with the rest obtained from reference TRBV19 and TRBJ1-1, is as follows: DGGITQSPKYLFRKEGQNVTLSCEQNLNHDAMYWYRQDPGQGLRLIYYSQIVNDFQKGDIAEGYSVSREKKESFPLTVTSAQKNPTAFYLCASSIENGPNAEAFFGQGTRLTVV.

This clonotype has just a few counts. The chain's CDR3 is CASSQDGNQPQHF. The DNA of the CDR3 is TGTGCCAGCAGCCAGGACGGTAATCAGCCCCAGCATTTT. This sequence joins TRBV7-9 and TRBJ1-5; no reliable D call. CDR1 is SEHNR, CDR2 FQNEAQ, per germline (reference sequence). V dropped 5 bases and J dropped 4 bases, with 9 bases sitting between them. The CDR3 is 13 residues long.

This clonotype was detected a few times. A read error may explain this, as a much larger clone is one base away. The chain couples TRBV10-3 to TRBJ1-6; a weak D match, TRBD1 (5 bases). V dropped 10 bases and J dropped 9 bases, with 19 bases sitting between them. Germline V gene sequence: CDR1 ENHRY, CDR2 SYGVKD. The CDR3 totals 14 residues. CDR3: CASSPSGRVSPLHF. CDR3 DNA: TGTGCCAGCAGCCCCTCAGGGAGAGTTTCACCCCTCCACTTT.

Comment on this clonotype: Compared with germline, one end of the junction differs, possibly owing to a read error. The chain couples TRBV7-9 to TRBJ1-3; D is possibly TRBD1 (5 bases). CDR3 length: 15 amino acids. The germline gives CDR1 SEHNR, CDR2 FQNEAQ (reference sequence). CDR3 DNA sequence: TGTGCCAGCAGCCTGGGACGGAACTCTGGTAACACCATATATTTT. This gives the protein CASSLGRNSGNTIYF.

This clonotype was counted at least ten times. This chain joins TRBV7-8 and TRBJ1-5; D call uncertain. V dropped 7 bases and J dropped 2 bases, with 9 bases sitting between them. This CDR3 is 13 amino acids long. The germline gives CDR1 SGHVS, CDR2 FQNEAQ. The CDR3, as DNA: TGTGCCAGCACCGTTTCCGGCAATCAGCCCCAGCATTTT. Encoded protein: CASTVSGNQPQHF.